Described below is a single TCR beta chain sequence and its context. Its antigen is still unknown. The record originates from a study of T cells expressing NK-cell markers. Background on the study: Most of the eight sequenced donors were HCMV-seropositive; one was seronegative.

Study-wide results and caveats: Once again these clonotypes came out on top in the CD3+CD56-NKG2C+ fraction of a few donors. Of the CD8+ T cell pool in over 5 donors, roughly 1.0-8% was accounted for by dominant NKG2C+ clonotypes.

Libraries used 5'RACE template switching adding universal primer site and UMIs. TCRdb re-called the 5' RACE reads, yielding one record per CDR3 amino acid sequence without DNA. Its listing shows 300,000 to 500,000 distinct CDR3 sequences. This CDR3 spans 15 amino acids. Germline V gives CDR1 KGHDR, CDR2 SFDVKD. The chain joins TRBV24-1 to TRBJ2-5; TCRdb's D call of TRBD2 is untestable without DNA. The receptor's source is a woman aged 45-59 years in good health. The specimen sequenced was blood T cells: a sorted CD56 or NKG2C T cell subset, CD4+ or CD8+ T cells, or bulk PBMC T cells (not recorded which). The CDR3: CATSDSGLPHETQYF.